One and the same sample provided the 25 T cell receptor beta chains below, sequenced in a study of T cell repertoires in cytomegalovirus infection. Each CDR3 protein gets one entry after TCRdb re-called the reads with MiXCR. Of hundreds of thousands of distinct CDR3 sequences detected, about 27% appear once; the ten largest clones hold 20%. These receptors are not linked to any known antigen. The sample was cultured PBMCs, taken from culture after CMV antigen stimulation. These receptors were collected from a human donor in good health (CMV status not recorded). Some clones in this sample may be carry-over from other donors' samples.

V usage is TRBV2 and J usage is TRBJ1-5, with D unclear. V was cut by 3 bases and J by 6 bases, with 18 bases left in between. This CDR3 is 16 amino acids long. Germline CDR1 SNHLY, CDR2 FYNNEI. CDR3 region: CASSDRWQAGPQPQHF. The DNA of the CDR3 is TGTGCCAGCAGTGATCGTTGGCAGGCTGGGCCTCAGCCCCAGCATTTT. Full variable domain (outside the CDR3, taken from reference TRBV2 and TRBJ1-5): EPEVTQTPSHQVTQMGQEVILRCVPISNHLYFYWYRQILGQKVEFLVSFYNNEISEKSEIFDDQFSVERPDGSNFTLKIRSTKLEDSAMYFCASSDRWQAGPQPQHFGDGTRLSIL.

The CDR3 bases are TGCAGCGTGACCGGGAGTAACTATGGCTACACCTTC. Translation: CSVTGSNYGYTF. This rearrangement joins TRBV29-1 to TRBJ1-2; no firm D call. Between the trimmed V and J ends, which lost 6 bases and 1 base, there was a span of 9 bases. Per the germline V gene, CDR1 is SQVTM and CDR2 is ANQGSEA. The CDR3 spans 12 residues. The variable domain in full, completed from reference TRBV29-1 and TRBJ1-2, reads SAVISQKPSRDICQRGTSLTIQCQVDSQVTMMFWYRQQPGQSLTLIATANQGSEATYESGFVIDKFPISRPNLTFSTLTVSNMSPEDSSIYLCSVTGSNYGYTFGSGTRLTVV.

The chain employs TRBV28 and TRBJ1-3, with D possibly matching TRBD1 (6 bases). Trimming pared 5 bases from V and 11 bases from J, leaving 22 bases between. From germline, CDR1 is MDHEN and CDR2 SYDVKM. CDR3 length: 15 amino acids. This CDR3 is CASSRAGQLLFPIYF. The CDR3 DNA is TGTGCCAGCAGTAGAGCCGGACAGCTGTTATTTCCCATATATTTT.

The chain links TRBV19 to TRBJ2-3; 8 nucleotides match TRBD2. Looked up from germline, CDR1 is LNHDA and CDR2 is SQIVND (reference sequence). The CDR3 extends over 16 amino acids. The junction had 10 bases not matched to a gene; V was cut back by 6 bases and J by 2 bases. This chain's CDR3 is CASSGTCGGTTDTQYF. The CDR3 DNA reads as TGTGCCAGTAGCGGGACTTGCGGGGGGACCACAGATACGCAGTATTTT.

The genes are TRBV6-6 and TRBJ2-2, with 8 bases identical to TRBD1. Germline trimming cut 0 bases from V and 4 bases from J; bases unmatched to any gene: 4. The CDR3 is 16 amino acids. Germline CDR1 and CDR2: MNHNY and SVGAGI (reference sequence). CDR3 nucleotide sequence: TGTGCCAGCAGTTACTCTGACAGGGGTTTCACCGGGGAGCTGTTTTTT. This gives the protein CASSYSDRGFTGELFF.

This sequence joins TRBV29-1 and TRBJ2-3, with 10 bases matching TRBD2. This CDR3 is built from 15 residues. CDR1 SQVTM and CDR2 ANQGSEA come from the germline V gene. J was trimmed by 0 bases and V by 1 base; bases with no gene match: 1. Written as DNA, the CDR3 is TGCAGCGTTGAAGTACTAGCGGGAAGCACAGATACGCAGTATTTT. Protein sequence: CSVEVLAGSTDTQYF.

The V call is TRBV6-5, the J call TRBJ1-1; D uncertain. The germline V gene has CDR1 MNHEY and CDR2 SVGAGI. V was trimmed by 8 bases and J by 1 base, leaving 14 bases between them. This CDR3 contains 14 residues. CDR3 sequence (DNA): TGTGCCAGCCGGGGTATATTCGGGAACACTGAAGCTTTCTTT. The encoded protein is CASRGIFGNTEAFF.

CDR3 nucleotides: TGTGCCAGCAGCTTGGGACAGGGAGTCCCCACCTACGAGCAGTACTTC. The encoded protein is CASSLGQGVPTYEQYF. This chain joins TRBV7-6 and TRBJ2-7; 9 positions match TRBD1. V was pared by 3 bases and J by 2 bases, with 8 bases of the junction left unmatched. Germline values: CDR1 SGHVS, CDR2 FNYEAQ. The CDR3 extends over 16 amino acids.

The J gene is TRBJ1-1, the V gene TRBV20-1, with a possible D match to TRBD1 (5 bases). There are 13 residues in the CDR3. Germline CDR1 DFQATT, CDR2 SNEGSKA (reference sequence). Between the trimmed V and J ends, which lost 1 base and 11 bases, there was a span of 17 bases. CDR3 amino acids: CSARGPGGDLAFF. CDR3 nucleotide sequence: TGCAGTGCTAGAGGCCCGGGGGGGGACTTGGCTTTCTTT.

V is TRBV12-3 or TRBV12-4 and J is TRBJ1-6; a possible D gene is TRBD1 (5 bases). Deletions cut 6 bases from V and 9 bases from J, with 18 bases between. This CDR3 is 15 amino acids long. The CDR3 sequence: CASRSVGGLGSPLHF. The CDR3 coding sequence is TGTGCCAGCAGATCCGTCGGGGGTTTAGGTTCACCCCTCCACTTT.

CDR3 residues: CASSLDPGLAGVFNEQFF. CDR3 nucleotides: TGTGCCAGCAGCTTAGATCCGGGACTAGCGGGAGTATTTAATGAGCAGTTCTTC. The rearrangement links TRBV11-2 to TRBJ2-1; TRBD2 matches 14 bases. CDR1 and CDR2 from the germline V gene are SGHAT and FQNNGV. CDR3 length equals 18 residues. Trimming at V came to 0 bases and at J to 7 bases, leaving 8 bases not matched to a gene.

This clonotype was seen a handful of times. The rearrangement uses TRBV6-1 and TRBJ1-2; maybe TRBD1 (6 bases). The V end lost 7 bases, the J end lost 5 bases, and 17 bases lay between the germline ends. This CDR3 contains 14 residues. Germline V gives CDR1 MNHNS, CDR2 SASEGT. CDR3 sequence: CASTNEQGWYGYTF. The CDR3 coding sequence is TGTGCCAGCACTAATGAACAGGGATGGTATGGCTACACCTTC.

The CDR3 nucleotides read TGTGCCAGCAGCTTTAGTTACGGGCCAGCGAACACCGGGGAGCTGTTTTTT. Encoded protein: CASSFSYGPANTGELFF. J is TRBJ2-2 and V is TRBV5-8; D unclear. Between the trimmed V and J ends, which lost 2 bases and 0 bases, there was a span of 14 bases. In germline, CDR1 is SGHTS, CDR2 YDEGEE. The CDR3 extends over 17 amino acids.

This clonotype was detected a few times. The rearrangement uses TRBV5-4 and TRBJ2-1; 8 bases map to TRBD1. The ends lost 4 bases at V and 3 bases at J; junction bases unmatched: 12. Germline-derived CDR1 and CDR2 are SGHNT and YYREEE (reference sequence). The CDR3 spans 17 residues. CDR3 sequence reads: CASSPIVGTGGYNEQFF. As DNA, the CDR3 is TGTGCCAGCAGCCCTATTGTGGGGACAGGAGGCTACAATGAGCAGTTCTTC.

This clonotype was seen a handful of times. CDR3 protein: CASSEARTHNEKLFF. As DNA, the CDR3 is TGTGCCAGCAGTGAAGCGCGGACCCATAATGAAAAACTGTTTTTT. This chain uses TRBV2 with TRBJ1-4; D not resolved. The CDR3 has 15 residues. V shed 0 bases and J shed 4 bases, with 9 bases lying between them. The germline gives CDR1 SNHLY, CDR2 FYNNEI.

This clonotype showed up just a few times. V gene TRBV18 combines with J gene TRBJ2-7; a weak D match, TRBD2 (6 bases). With 5 bases removed from V and 2 bases from J, the gap between germline ends came to 13 bases. The V gene's germline CDR1 is KGHSH and CDR2 LQKENI. The CDR3 covers 14 residues. The CDR3 DNA reads TGTGCCAGCTCATTATCGGGACTTACCTACGAGCAGTACTTC. Protein: CASSLSGLTYEQYF.

Only a few counts were recorded for this clonotype. This chain uses TRBV3-1 with TRBJ2-6, with D unclear. In germline, CDR1 is LGHDT, CDR2 YNNKEL (reference sequence). Trimming pared 4 bases from V and 9 bases from J, leaving 10 bases between. There are 13 residues in the CDR3. In DNA form, the CDR3 reads TGTGCCAGCAGCCGAATTGAAAACAACGTCCTGACTTTC. Protein: CASSRIENNVLTF.

This clonotype was detected only a few times. The chain has TRBV18 and TRBJ1-5; D remains ambiguous. The length of the CDR3 is 15 residues. Germline CDR1 and CDR2: KGHSH and LQKENI. Between the trimmed V and J ends, which lost 4 bases and 0 bases, there was a span of 10 bases. The CDR3 sequence: CASSREVFSNQPQHF. Here the CDR3 DNA reads TGTGCCAGCTCACGGGAGGTCTTTAGCAATCAGCCCCAGCATTTT.

The chain uses TRBV6-5 and TRBJ1-5; weak D call: TRBD1 (6 bases). CDR1 is MNHEY, CDR2 SVGAGI, per germline. This CDR3 spans 16 amino acids. V lost 0 bases and J lost 2, with 11 bases in between. The CDR3 DNA sequence: TGTGCCAGCAGTTACTCCAGGGGATTTGGCAATCAGCCCCAGCATTTT. Translated, it gives CASSYSRGFGNQPQHF.

The chain is built from TRBV7-3 and TRBJ2-7; tentatively, D is TRBD1 (6 bases). The CDR3 sequence is 15 residues long. Germline CDR1 reads SGHTA; CDR2 reads FQGTGA. V was shortened by 5 bases and J by 1 base, with 15 bases between the two germline ends. The CDR3: CASSQGHLESYEQYF. In DNA, the CDR3 is TGTGCCAGCAGCCAGGGACATCTTGAATCCTACGAGCAGTACTTC.

This chain connects TRBV28 to TRBJ1-1, with 7 positions matching TRBD1. This CDR3 is built from 17 residues. The V and J ends lost 1 base and 2 bases, in that order; junction bases with no gene match: 10. Germline CDR1 is MDHEN and CDR2 is SYDVKM. Here the CDR3 reads CASSLSFQGGSNTEAFF. As DNA, the CDR3 is TGTGCCAGCAGTTTATCGTTCCAGGGGGGGAGTAACACTGAAGCTTTCTTT.

The chain links TRBV7-4 to TRBJ2-7, with unresolved D. The CDR3 consists of 14 residues. V lost 5 bases, J lost 3 bases, and 14 bases lay in between. Germline V lookup: CDR1 SGHVT, CDR2 SQSDAQ. The CDR3 region is CASSTPTLHYEQYF. CDR3 bases: TGTGCCAGCAGCACCCCGACCCTGCACTACGAGCAGTACTTC.

This rearrangement joins TRBV6-6 to TRBJ2-7; D remains unclear. Germline CDR1 and CDR2: MNHNY and SVGAGI (reference sequence). Trimming took 6 bases from V and 0 from J, leaving 15 bases between them. The length of the CDR3 is 15 residues. The CDR3 DNA reads as TGTGCCAGCAGCGAGGAACACCCGAGCTCCTACGAGCAGTACTTC. Protein: CASSEEHPSSYEQYF.

The V call is TRBV12-3 or TRBV12-4, the J call TRBJ2-5, with 7 bases aligning to TRBD2. V gave up 3 bases and J gave up 7 bases; unmatched junction bases: 8. The CDR3 is 14 amino acids. CDR3 sequence: CASSFGLSGGTQYF. CDR3 DNA sequence: TGTGCCAGCAGTTTTGGTCTTTCGGGGGGGACCCAGTACTTC.

V is TRBV6-1 and J is TRBJ1-5; D not certain. V lost 5 bases and J lost 1, with 15 bases in between. This CDR3 contains 16 residues. The germline CDR1 and CDR2 sequences are MNHNS and SASEGT. This chain's CDR3 is CASSSQFGRSNQPQHF. DNA of the CDR3: TGTGCCAGCAGTTCCCAGTTCGGAAGGAGCAATCAGCCCCAGCATTTT.